This T cell receptor beta chain was captured by sequencing in a study of blood T cell repertoires in COVID-19 (dated by TCRdb to about 2020). In terms of the full investigation: Collaborator samples came from the United States, Italy and Spain and covered acute and convalescent phases of COVID-19. The material from the prospective study consisted of cDNA or gDNA derived from T cells, B-cell-depleted T cells, or PBMCs. The dataset comprised deeply sampled blood TCRbeta repertoires from subjects exposed to, actively infected with, or recovered from COVID-19. The repertoires were made available in a free public database intended to serve as a resource for research on the immune response to SARS-CoV-2. Samples came from the ongoing ImmuneRACE study (first 160 participants) plus 1,254 subjects from 6 global collaborators. The sample metadata nearly always contained a de-identified subject ID, COVID-19 status, age in years and sex. Where available, HLA class I and class II types were obtained from metadata supplied by the sample provider rather than from assay-based typing. What the work shows at the level of the full study, not this receptor alone: The amount of clinical and demographic metadata varied by source and participant and was provided uncurated.

The immunoSEQ Assay, a bias-controlled multiplex PCR, was used to amplify TCRbeta CDR3 regions from genomic DNA. As for how the authors treated the data: The number of nucleated cells in each sample was estimated from the amplification of reference gene primers within the assay. Sequence reads were collapsed and filtered to measure the absolute abundance of every unique TCRbeta CDR3 rearrangement. For each sample, productive Simpson clonality was calculated by taking the square root of Simpson's diversity index across productive rearrangements. TCRdb carries this immuneACCESS record with in-frame sequences only. Its versions omit some clonotypes, under half of them owing to an unresolved V gene in the studies checked, with the rest unexplained. V and J calls and clone size follow that table, whereas D and trimming were derived from the DNA. In all, the sample holds 300,000 to 350,000 clones, and 90% of those were seen once. About 7% of the sample goes to the ten largest clones.

V is cut by 3 bases and J by 5 bases, and the space between the germline ends is 10 bases. The germline V gene (reference sequence) supplies CDR1 GTSNPN and CDR2 SVGIG. The CDR3 holds 12 amino acids from the cysteine to the phenylalanine. Only CDR3 DNA is held: 36 bases, read in frame from base 1. About this clone: The target of this receptor is not known. No base quality values were provided; no much bigger clone lies one nucleotide off. Additional DNA sequences in this sample encode the identical CDR3.

One collaborating source in Seattle enrolled patients while the patients were actively infected and followed the patients over time throughout the course of disease. Collaborating institutions collected whole blood in K2EDTA tubes following their own protocols. Collaborator samples were shipped for TCRbeta analysis as frozen whole blood, isolated PBMCs, or DNA extracted from either sample type. Source material: peripheral blood. The rearranged segments are TRBV30 and TRBJ2-5; the D segment could be TRBD1, given 6 matching bases. The clonotype comes from a woman aged 25 to 45 with COVID-19, enrolled during active disease. The CDR3 protein: CAWRPGEETQYF. The DNA sequence is as follows: TGTGCCTGGAGACCAGGGGAGGAGACCCAGTACTTC.